This T cell receptor beta chain was recovered during a study of OX40 agonist ivuxolimab in advanced cancers. Describing the broader study: Ivuxolimab was a fully human IgG2 agonistic monoclonal antibody targeting the costimulatory receptor OX40 (CD134). Intravenous ivuxolimab was administered to patients every 2 weeks at six dose levels: 0.01, 0.1, 0.3, 1.5, 3 and 10 mg/kg. Three dose-escalation patients achieved partial responses, one with hepatocellular carcinoma and two with cutaneous melanoma. The point of sequencing TCRbeta in the periphery was to test whether ivuxolimab changed TCR sequence diversity and drove clonal T-cell expansion. Patients were allowed to have had prior anti-PD-1, anti-PD-L1 or anti-CTLA-4 therapy, and approximately 40% of the dose-escalation patients had been treated with checkpoint inhibitors. A male proportion of under 85% and a mean age of 60 years, ranging from 23 to 79, were recorded for the dose-escalation cohort. The paper covers the monotherapy dose-escalation part of the phase I ivuxolimab trial, which included N of about 50 patients. Of the 50 or so patients in dose escalation, some 20 had hepatocellular carcinoma, some 15 had melanoma, 9 had renal cell carcinoma and 9 had head and neck cancer. The research as a whole found: Low levels of normalized T-cell clonal expansion were also shown by some nonresponding patients. The antigen specificity of the clonally expanded peripheral T cells was not determined. After ivuxolimab, expanded clones were on average more numerous among CD8+ T cells than among CD4+ T cells. In the 0.1-3.0 mg/kg groups, partial responders were among the patients with the lowest normalized peripheral clonal expansion, particularly in CD8+ T cells. At doses from 0.1 to 3.0 mg/kg, clonal expansion was seen in both CD4+ and CD8+ blood T cells between baseline and week 6.

The trial excluded patients who had a history of autoimmune disease or who were on systemic immunosuppression. Peripheral blood for TCR sequencing was drawn from every dose cohort at baseline, at cycle 4 day 1 and at cycle 7 day 1. Samples were obtained from an open-label, multicenter, first-in-human phase I dose-escalation trial of ivuxolimab. Adults with locally advanced or metastatic melanoma, renal cell carcinoma, hepatocellular carcinoma or head and neck squamous cell carcinoma were enrolled in the trial. Before TCR sequencing, CD4+ and CD8+ T cells were separately sorted from peripheral blood. CDR1 and CDR2 are read off the germline V gene as MGHRA and YSYEKL. CDR3 length: 14 amino acids, cysteine to phenylalanine. Kept here is only the CDR3 DNA, which spans 42 bases and is read in frame from base 1. V and J are truncated by 0 bases and 4 bases respectively, leaving an intervening sequence of 8 bases.

Comments on this clone: Which antigen it targets is not known. No base quality values were provided; no much bigger clone lies one nucleotide off.

Genomic DNA was extracted from sorted cells for sequencing of the TCRbeta CDR3 region. The immunoSEQ Assay was used to sequence the TCRbeta CDR3 regions. The immuneACCESS repertoire file appears here via TCRdb, limited to in-frame rearrangements. These files lack a portion of the clones; in checked studies, under half of the deficit traces to unresolved V genes, and the cause of the others is not known. For this sample there are tens of thousands of clones; over 85% appear just once. Approximately 0.2% of the sample is held by the ten biggest clonotypes. The chain is encoded by TRBV4-1 joined to TRBJ2-3, with no confident D gene call. Source: CD4+ or CD8+ T cells sorted from blood, taken in a trial of the OX40 agonist ivuxolimab. The clonotype originates from an adult with an advanced solid tumor such as melanoma, head and neck, liver or kidney cancer. The bases are TGCGCCAGCAGCCAAGATAGCATCTCAGATACGCAGTATTTT. It translates as CASSQDSISDTQYF.